This TCR beta chain was profiled in a study of post-analysis software for immune sequencing data. Across the whole study: Progressive-relapsing, secondary progressive and relapsing-remitting multiple sclerosis were among the disease courses included. Broader study findings: Higher frequency in patients than in controls was seen for about five TRBV segments, with TRBV5-6, TRBV5-1 and TRBV20-1 among them. By F measure, samples from a shared preparation batch strongly co-clustered. Normalized Chao1 diversity was significantly lower in multiple sclerosis patients than in controls.

V was trimmed by 4 bases and J by 1 base, leaving 10 bases between them. Germline assignment: CDR1 SGHTA and CDR2 FQGTGA. The CDR3 loop spans 14 amino acids. Details on this clonotype: What it binds is unknown.

The TCR beta cDNA libraries contained unique molecular identifiers. T cells numbering roughly 1 to 10 million yielded some 520,000 cDNA molecules. TCRdb independently ran MiXCR on the PCR reads; one entry per CDR3 protein. There are roughly 870,000 distinct CDR3 sequences in the sample; roughly half occur only once, and approximately 4.5% lies in the top ten. This receptor was taken from a girl aged 10 to 17 with multiple sclerosis. Sequences were obtained from blood. The chain joins TRBV7-3 to TRBJ1-1; perhaps TRBD1 as D (5 bases). The CDR3 protein is CASSYDSTNTEAFF. The DNA for the CDR3 is TGTGCCAGCAGCTACGACAGCACGAACACTGAAGCTTTCTTT.